The rows below give T cell receptor beta chains drawn from one sample of a study of shared clonotypes between healthy human individuals. The assay was immunoSEQ multiplex PCR, and TCRdb's table has in-frame clones only and misses some. The sample holds roughly 1,000,000 clones, about 80% seen once. Sequenced material: memory CD4+ T cells from PBMCs. Receptor source: a man aged 18-30 years in good health. Some clones in this sample may be carry-over from other donors' samples. The conserved cysteine and the conserved F or W are not part of the CDR3 here. Fields, in order: D gene, V gene, clone size, J gene, CDR3 protein. D genes are given only for firm matches. Rows give clone size only sometimes, using once, few, many, or a class for an expanded clone.

d_gene: NA; v_gene: TRBV4-1; abundance: NA; j_gene: TRBJ2-1; CDR3aa: ASSKGSGNHLNEQF
d_gene: TRBD2; v_gene: TRBV7-2; abundance: NA; j_gene: TRBJ2-5; CDR3aa: ASSGRILAGDVETQY
d_gene: NA; v_gene: TRBV7-9; abundance: NA; j_gene: TRBJ1-1; CDR3aa: ASSLQGMGTEAF
d_gene: TRBD1; v_gene: TRBV19; abundance: NA; j_gene: TRBJ1-2; CDR3aa: ASSPTGGGGYT
d_gene: NA; v_gene: TRBV4-3; abundance: NA; j_gene: TRBJ2-2; CDR3aa: ASSHEGERTGELF
d_gene: TRBD2; v_gene: TRBV5-1; abundance: NA; j_gene: TRBJ2-5; CDR3aa: ASSWATSGRVETQY
d_gene: NA; v_gene: TRBV6-6; abundance: few; j_gene: TRBJ2-2; CDR3aa: ASSISGTARTGELF
d_gene: TRBD1; v_gene: TRBV5-6; abundance: NA; j_gene: TRBJ1-1; CDR3aa: ASSWDRGVNTEAF
d_gene: NA; v_gene: TRBV10-2; abundance: NA; j_gene: TRBJ1-1; CDR3aa: ASTRSWNTGAF
d_gene: NA; v_gene: TRBV30; abundance: NA; j_gene: TRBJ1-5; CDR3aa: AWSVFSGESNQPQH
d_gene: NA; v_gene: TRBV11-1; abundance: NA; j_gene: TRBJ2-3; CDR3aa: ASSLESTGPHTDTQY
d_gene: NA; v_gene: TRBV7-3; abundance: NA; j_gene: TRBJ2-1; CDR3aa: ASSRGGEQF
d_gene: NA; v_gene: TRBV6-1; abundance: NA; j_gene: TRBJ1-1; CDR3aa: ASRSRDYYTEAF
d_gene: NA; v_gene: TRBV30; abundance: NA; j_gene: TRBJ1-4; CDR3aa: AWSYPSAGNEKLF
d_gene: TRBD2; v_gene: TRBV5-5; abundance: NA; j_gene: TRBJ2-1; CDR3aa: ATSGRIEQF
d_gene: NA; v_gene: TRBV19; abundance: NA; j_gene: TRBJ2-1; CDR3aa: AVSSYNEQF
d_gene: NA; v_gene: TRBV6-6; abundance: NA; j_gene: TRBJ2-3; CDR3aa: ASSRGTQDTQY
d_gene: NA; v_gene: TRBV27; abundance: NA; j_gene: TRBJ1-1; CDR3aa: ASIPAKSTEAF
d_gene: NA; v_gene: TRBV19; abundance: many; j_gene: TRBJ2-1; CDR3aa: ASRPFGGTYNEQF
d_gene: TRBD1; v_gene: TRBV19; abundance: NA; j_gene: TRBJ1-2; CDR3aa: ASSLTGTGTDGYT
d_gene: TRBD2; v_gene: TRBV7-6; abundance: NA; j_gene: TRBJ2-7; CDR3aa: ASSTGTSGSIYEQY
d_gene: TRBD2; v_gene: TRBV9; abundance: NA; j_gene: TRBJ2-3; CDR3aa: ASSVVGGRTDTQY
d_gene: TRBD2; v_gene: TRBV5-1; abundance: NA; j_gene: TRBJ2-1; CDR3aa: ASSLLAGEVREQF
d_gene: NA; v_gene: TRBV18; abundance: few; j_gene: TRBJ1-3; CDR3aa: ASSTGVSGSGNTIY
d_gene: NA; v_gene: TRBV30; abundance: NA; j_gene: TRBJ2-7; CDR3aa: AWSGSGRAAYEQY
d_gene: NA; v_gene: TRBV30; abundance: few; j_gene: TRBJ2-6; CDR3aa: AWSVMGFSGANVLT
d_gene: NA; v_gene: TRBV28; abundance: NA; j_gene: TRBJ2-7; CDR3aa: ASSSYSGGGYEQY
d_gene: TRBD1; v_gene: TRBV4-2; abundance: NA; j_gene: TRBJ1-2; CDR3aa: ASSHPTGGSGYT
d_gene: NA; v_gene: TRBV4-1; abundance: once; j_gene: TRBJ1-5; CDR3aa: ASRPQGGSNQPQH
d_gene: TRBD1; v_gene: TRBV6-1; abundance: NA; j_gene: TRBJ2-1; CDR3aa: ASSEAGTGGKYNEQF
d_gene: NA; v_gene: TRBV28; abundance: few; j_gene: TRBJ2-7; CDR3aa: ASSFVGVTSYEQY
d_gene: TRBD2; v_gene: TRBV29-1; abundance: NA; j_gene: TRBJ2-1; CDR3aa: SVSGASGRAVYEQF
d_gene: TRBD1; v_gene: TRBV25-1; abundance: once; j_gene: TRBJ2-3; CDR3aa: ASSPTDRGGTDTQY
d_gene: TRBD2; v_gene: TRBV6-1; abundance: NA; j_gene: TRBJ2-4; CDR3aa: ASSEARIAGGHQPAKNIQY
d_gene: NA; v_gene: TRBV30; abundance: NA; j_gene: TRBJ1-3; CDR3aa: AWSGGSRANTIY
d_gene: TRBD1; v_gene: TRBV5-1; abundance: NA; j_gene: TRBJ1-2; CDR3aa: ASSWGTATNYGYT
d_gene: NA; v_gene: TRBV7-6; abundance: NA; j_gene: TRBJ2-3; CDR3aa: ASSLGLRTDTQY
d_gene: TRBD2; v_gene: TRBV7-2; abundance: NA; j_gene: TRBJ2-3; CDR3aa: ASSTGLAATDTQY
d_gene: NA; v_gene: TRBV18; abundance: NA; j_gene: TRBJ1-1; CDR3aa: ASSPTGGGTEAF
d_gene: NA; v_gene: TRBV25-1; abundance: many; j_gene: TRBJ2-3; CDR3aa: ASGGIFTQY
d_gene: NA; v_gene: TRBV30; abundance: NA; j_gene: TRBJ2-3; CDR3aa: AWGLRGRVDTQY
d_gene: TRBD1; v_gene: TRBV28; abundance: NA; j_gene: TRBJ2-6; CDR3aa: ASKDLPGQGRTNVLT
d_gene: NA; v_gene: TRBV6-1; abundance: NA; j_gene: TRBJ1-2; CDR3aa: ASSPRGVFYGYT
d_gene: TRBD1; v_gene: TRBV7-8; abundance: NA; j_gene: TRBJ1-1; CDR3aa: ASSLGGQRGGEAF
d_gene: TRBD1; v_gene: TRBV6-1; abundance: NA; j_gene: TRBJ1-2; CDR3aa: ASSDYRGTGYGYT
d_gene: NA; v_gene: TRBV28; abundance: NA; j_gene: TRBJ2-1; CDR3aa: ASSLVAQQF
d_gene: NA; v_gene: TRBV7-2; abundance: NA; j_gene: TRBJ2-3; CDR3aa: ASSPGAGAMGTDTQY
d_gene: NA; v_gene: TRBV19; abundance: few; j_gene: TRBJ2-3; CDR3aa: ASLRGDTDTQY
d_gene: NA; v_gene: TRBV6-6; abundance: once; j_gene: TRBJ1-2; CDR3aa: ASNQGGTNYGYT
d_gene: NA; v_gene: TRBV7-9; abundance: few; j_gene: TRBJ1-3; CDR3aa: ASSLAGGNTIY
d_gene: TRBD1; v_gene: TRBV4-1; abundance: once; j_gene: TRBJ1-2; CDR3aa: ASSQGTGGAGNYGYT
d_gene: TRBD1; v_gene: TRBV30; abundance: NA; j_gene: TRBJ2-5; CDR3aa: AWRRQGGETQY